This T cell receptor (beta chain) was documented in a study of regulatory T cells in long-lasting Graves disease. Overall study context: Graves' patients diagnosed newly had used antithyroid drugs under 3 months. Findings of the study overall: Patients with persistent disease shared some 3,000 public clonotypes, outpacing the approximately 870 shared by new patients.

Sequencing libraries for TCR beta were prepared with iRepertoire HTBI primers and Arm-PCR of CDR3 regions. MiXCR was run by TCRdb on the multiplex PCR reads, yielding one entry per CDR3 protein. The sample holds about 560,000 distinct CDR3 sequences; about 16% are singletons and the top ten take about 11%. Trimming took 2 bases from V and 1 from J, leaving 8 bases between them. Germline CDR1 and CDR2: WSHSY and SAAADI. The CDR3 is 14 residues long. Time point specified: newly diagnosed GD, antithyroid drugs for less than 3 months. Preparation of the TCR library used RNA extracted from PBMCs. A few counts support this clonotype. The antigen remains undetermined. The same sample was also used in a study of T cells in Graves' hyperthyroidism and ophthalmopathy. This second report adds: HTBI primers were used for first-round RT-PCR of the TCR CDR3.

This TCR was recovered from a man aged 18-30 years with Graves disease. The sequenced sample was peripheral blood mononuclear cells (PBMCs), obtained at new diagnosis, from a patient treated with antithyroid drugs. This chain joins TRBV10-2 and TRBJ1-2, with D hard to call. CDR3 residues: CASSELPINYGYTF. CDR3 DNA sequence: TGCGCCAGCAGTGAGCTTCCAATTAACTATGGCTACACCTTC.